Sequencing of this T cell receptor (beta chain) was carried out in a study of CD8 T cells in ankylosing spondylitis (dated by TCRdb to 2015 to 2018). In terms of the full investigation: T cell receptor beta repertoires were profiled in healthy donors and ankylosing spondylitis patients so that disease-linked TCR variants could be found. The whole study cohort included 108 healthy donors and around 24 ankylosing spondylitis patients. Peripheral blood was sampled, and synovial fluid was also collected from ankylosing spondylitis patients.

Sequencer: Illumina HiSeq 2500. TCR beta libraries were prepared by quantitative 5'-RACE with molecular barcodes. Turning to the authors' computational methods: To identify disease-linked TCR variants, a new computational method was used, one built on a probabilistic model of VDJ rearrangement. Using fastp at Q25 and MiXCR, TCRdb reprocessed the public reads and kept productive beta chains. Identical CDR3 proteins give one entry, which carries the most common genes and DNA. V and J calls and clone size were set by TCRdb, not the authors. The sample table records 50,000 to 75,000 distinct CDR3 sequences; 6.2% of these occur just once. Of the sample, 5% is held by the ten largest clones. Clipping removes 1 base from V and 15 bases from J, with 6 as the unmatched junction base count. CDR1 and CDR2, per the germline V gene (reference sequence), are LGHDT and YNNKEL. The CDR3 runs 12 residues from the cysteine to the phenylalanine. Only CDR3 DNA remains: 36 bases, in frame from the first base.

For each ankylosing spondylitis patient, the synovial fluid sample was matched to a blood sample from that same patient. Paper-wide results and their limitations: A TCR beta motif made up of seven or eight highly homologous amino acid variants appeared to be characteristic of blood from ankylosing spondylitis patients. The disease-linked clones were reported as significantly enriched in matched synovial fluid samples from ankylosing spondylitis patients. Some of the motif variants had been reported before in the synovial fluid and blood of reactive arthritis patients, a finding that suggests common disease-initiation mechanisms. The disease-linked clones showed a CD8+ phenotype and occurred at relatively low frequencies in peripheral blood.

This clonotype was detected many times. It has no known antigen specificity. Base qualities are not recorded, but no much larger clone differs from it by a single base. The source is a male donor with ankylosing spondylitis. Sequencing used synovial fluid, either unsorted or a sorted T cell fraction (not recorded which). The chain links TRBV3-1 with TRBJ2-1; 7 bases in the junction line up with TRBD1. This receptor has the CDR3 CASSQGDRQWFF. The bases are TGTGCCAGCAGCCAAGGGGACAGACAGTGGTTCTTC.